This T cell receptor (beta chain) was identified during a study of T cells in Graves' hyperthyroidism and ophthalmopathy. Study outcomes and limitations: Ophthalmopathy was model-predicted a median about 6.9 months pre-onset.

Researchers amplified the TCR beta CDR3 regions from RNA transcripts. A set of HTBI primers served as the primers for a first-round RT-PCR of the TCR CDR3. TCRdb re-analysed the multiplex PCR reads in MiXCR, keeping a single row per CDR3 protein. The sample records fewer than 800,000 distinct CDR3 sequences, about 16% being singletons. Trimming took 3 bases from V and 4 from J, leaving 14 bases between them. This CDR3 has 14 amino acids. Germline V gene data show CDR1 as SQVTM and CDR2 as ANQGSEA. Over 18 months, lack of ophthalmopathy progression marked Graves' hyperthyroidism as stable. Hyperthyroidism had been newly diagnosed in patients aged 18 to 65, and its duration was under 2 months. Many counts were recorded for this clonotype. No antigen is known for it.

Sequencing was done on a sample of blood. The chain links TRBV29-1 to TRBJ2-3; D unclear. The clonotype comes from a man between 18 and 35 years old with Graves' hyperthyroidism. The CDR3 nucleotides read TGCAGCGTTGAGGCCCGTGGAAGCGCAGATACGCAGTATTTT. Its protein product is CSVEARGSADTQYF.